This TCR beta chain was recovered during a study of blood T cell repertoires in COVID-19. Only in-frame clones appear in the TCRdb table, and some are missing; sequencing was by immunoSEQ multiplex PCR. The sample carries about 240,000 clones, around 89% recorded once. CDR1 and CDR2 from the germline V gene are SEHNR and FQNEAQ (reference sequence). V was pared by 5 bases and J by 9 bases, with 13 bases of the junction left unmatched. This CDR3 has 15 residues. Those enrolled, adults aged 18 to 89 years, came from roughly 23 US areas. This TCR derives from a woman aged 25 to 39 who had recovered from COVID-19. Sequenced: PBMCs or T cells enriched from blood (not recorded which). The genes are TRBV7-9 and TRBJ2-1; 7 nucleotides align to TRBD1. The CDR3 loop is CASSQRQGKSGEQFF. CDR3 DNA: TGTGCCAGCAGCCAGCGACAGGGAAAATCCGGTGAGCAGTTCTTC.